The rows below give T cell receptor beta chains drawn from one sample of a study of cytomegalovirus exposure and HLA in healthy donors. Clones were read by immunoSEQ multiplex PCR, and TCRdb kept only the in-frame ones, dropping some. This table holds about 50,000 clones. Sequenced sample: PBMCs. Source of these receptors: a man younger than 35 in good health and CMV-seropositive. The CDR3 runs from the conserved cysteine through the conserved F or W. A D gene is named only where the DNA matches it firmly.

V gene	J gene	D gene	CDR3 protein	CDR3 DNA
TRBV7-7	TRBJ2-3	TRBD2	CASSPGLAGDTQYF	TGTGCCAGCAGCCCCGGACTAGCGGGAGACACGCAGTATTTT
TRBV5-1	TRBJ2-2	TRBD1	CASSTDRLTGELFF	TGCGCCAGCAGCACGGACAGGCTAACCGGGGAGCTGTTTTTT
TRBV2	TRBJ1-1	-	CASLMTESLNTEAFF	TGTGCCAGCCTTATGACAGAAAGCTTGAACACTGAAGCTTTCTTT
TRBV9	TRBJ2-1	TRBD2	CASSATSGTHNEQFF	TGTGCCAGCAGCGCTACTAGCGGGACACACAATGAGCAGTTCTTC
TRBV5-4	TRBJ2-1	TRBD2	CASSRDSGRAGDEQFF	TGTGCCAGCAGCCGAGATAGCGGGAGGGCCGGGGATGAGCAGTTCTTC
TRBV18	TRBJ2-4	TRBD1	CASSPQGQGAKNIQYF	TGTGCCAGCTCACCACAAGGACAGGGGGCCAAAAACATTCAGTACTTC
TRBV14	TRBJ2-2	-	CASSQDKRLGTANTGELFF	TGTGCCAGCAGCCAAGATAAGCGGCTAGGGACTGCGAACACCGGGGAGCTGTTTTTT
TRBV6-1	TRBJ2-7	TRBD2	CASSDPSGRSSYEQYF	TGTGCCAGCAGTGATCCTAGCGGGAGGAGCTCCTACGAGCAGTACTTC
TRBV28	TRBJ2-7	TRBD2	CASSSSGTSLLEQYF	TGTGCCAGCAGTTCTTCCGGGACTAGCCTCCTCGAGCAGTACTTC
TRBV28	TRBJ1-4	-	CASSSTEVGEKLFF	TGTGCCAGCAGCTCGACAGAGGTTGGTGAAAAACTGTTTTTT
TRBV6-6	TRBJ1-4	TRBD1	CASSPGGRGRGEKLFF	TGTGCCAGCAGCCCCGGGGGCAGGGGGCGAGGTGAAAAACTGTTTTTT
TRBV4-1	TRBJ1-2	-	CASSREQGTLYGYTF	TGCGCCAGCAGCCGCGAACAGGGAACCCTCTATGGCTACACCTTC
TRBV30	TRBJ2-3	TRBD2	CAWSKLGLAGDTQYF	TGTGCCTGGAGTAAACTTGGACTAGCGGGAGATACGCAGTATTTT
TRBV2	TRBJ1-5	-	CASGGPNQPQHF	TGTGCCAGCGGGGGCCCCAATCAGCCCCAGCATTTT
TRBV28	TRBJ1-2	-	CASSLVAGYTF	TGTGCCAGCAGTTTGGTTGCGGGCTACACCTTC
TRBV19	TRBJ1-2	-	CASSMWRYDGYTF	TGTGCCAGTAGTATGTGGCGGTATGATGGCTACACCTTC
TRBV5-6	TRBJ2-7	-	CASSSSYTYEQYF	TGTGCCAGCAGCTCCTCGTACACCTACGAGCAGTACTTC
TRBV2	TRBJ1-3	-	CASTGNTIYF	TGTGCCAGCACAGGAAACACCATATATTTT
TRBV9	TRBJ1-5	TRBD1	CASSAGQDPNQPQHF	TGTGCCAGCAGCGCCGGACAGGACCCGAATCAGCCCCAGCATTTT
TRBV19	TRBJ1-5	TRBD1	CASSITGDSNQPQHF	TGTGCCAGTAGTATCACAGGGGATAGCAATCAGCCCCAGCATTTT
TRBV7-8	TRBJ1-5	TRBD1	CASSIGQGDQPQHF	TGTGCCAGCAGCATCGGACAGGGAGATCAGCCCCAGCATTTT
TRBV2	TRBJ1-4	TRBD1	CASRGRQGGEKLFF	TGTGCCAGCAGAGGTCGACAGGGTGGGGAAAAACTGTTTTTT
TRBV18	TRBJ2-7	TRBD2	CASSPGLAPGEQYF	TGTGCCAGCTCACCAGGACTAGCGCCGGGGGAGCAGTACTTC
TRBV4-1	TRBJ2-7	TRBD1	CASSQEDRTSYEQYF	TGCGCCAGCAGCCAAGAGGACAGGACGAGCTACGAGCAGTACTTC
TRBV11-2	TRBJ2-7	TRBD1	CASTIGQGQYEQYF	TGTGCCAGCACTATAGGACAGGGGCAGTACGAGCAGTACTTC
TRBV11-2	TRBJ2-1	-	CASSSGPVNEQFF	TGTGCCAGCAGCTCGGGTCCTGTGAATGAGCAGTTCTTC
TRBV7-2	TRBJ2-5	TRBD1	CASSLDRGEQYF	TGTGCCAGCAGCTTAGACAGGGGGGAGCAGTACTTC
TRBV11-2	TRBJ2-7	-	CASSHNDYSYEQYF	TGTGCCAGCAGCCATAACGACTATTCATACGAGCAGTACTTC
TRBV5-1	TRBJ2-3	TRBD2	CASSLAWGNSGSGGDTQYF	TGCGCCAGCAGCTTGGCTTGGGGAAATAGCGGGAGCGGTGGAGATACGCAGTATTTT
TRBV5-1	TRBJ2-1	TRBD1	CASSLEGQGAGNEQFF	TGCGCCAGCAGCTTGGAAGGACAGGGGGCCGGGAATGAGCAGTTCTTC
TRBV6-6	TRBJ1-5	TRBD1	CASSYLQGSQPQHF	TGTGCCAGCAGTTACTTACAGGGGAGTCAGCCCCAGCATTTT
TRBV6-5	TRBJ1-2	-	CASSYSRQNYGYTF	TGTGCCAGCAGTTACTCGAGACAGAACTATGGCTACACCTTC
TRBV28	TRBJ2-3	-	CATTGSPGDTQYF	TGTGCCACCACAGGGTCACCAGGGGATACGCAGTATTTT